The sequence of this TCR beta chain was determined in a study of radiation and T cells in renal cell carcinoma. Whole-study results and caveats: Without pretreatment biopsies, baseline tumor clonotype presence was undetermined.

The CDR3 spans 16 residues. V lost 0 bases to trimming and J lost 9 bases; unmatched junction nucleotides: 8. Germline V gene data show CDR1 as SGDLS and CDR2 as YYNGEE. Documented time point: blood 4 weeks post-SBRT, at nephrectomy. The treatment here: 15 Gy SBRT to primary tumor, nephrectomy 4 weeks later. Nephrectomy followed 15 Gy stereotactic body radiation by 4 weeks. The patient's renal cell carcinoma had clear cell pathology. With respect to this clone: The antigen is undetermined.

The data were produced by immunoSEQ multiplex PCR, yet TCRdb's version contains in-frame clones alone and is incomplete. This table has some 97,000 clones, 80% to 90% appearing once. The chain uses TRBV9 and TRBJ2-2; TRBD2 matches 10 bases. This receptor was identified in a man between 60 and 70 years old with renal cell carcinoma. Specimen: blood, collected from a patient whose treatment included radiotherapy and nephrectomy. CDR3 region: CASSVAAGGPSWELFF. CDR3 nucleotide sequence: TGTGCCAGCAGCGTAGCAGCGGGAGGGCCTAGTTGGGAGCTGTTTTTT.